This T cell receptor (beta chain) came from a study of blood T cell repertoires in COVID-19. This table comes from immunoSEQ multiplex PCR, and its TCRdb copy is limited to in-frame clones, with some not included. Of about 240,000 clones listed, 80% to 90% were seen once; the top ten hold approximately 4.1%. This clonotype was obtained from a woman in her 30s who had recovered from COVID-19. The specimen was PBMCs or T cells enriched from blood (not recorded which).

CDR3 protein: CASSEGGVSQPQHF. The CDR3, as DNA: TGTGCCAGCAGTGAAGGGGGGGTGAGCCAGCCCCAGCATTTT. The rearrangement uses TRBV6-1 and TRBJ1-5; maybe TRBD1 (5 bases). Germline CDR1 MNHNS, CDR2 SASEGT. CDR3 length: 14 residues. Trimming stripped 1 base from V and 7 bases from J, with 11 bases between.